This T cell receptor beta chain was captured by sequencing in a study of early T cells in non-severe SARS-CoV-2 infection. This clonotype has at least ten counts. The CDR3 loop spans 17 amino acids. CDR1 is ENHRY, CDR2 SYGVKD, per germline. With 6 bases clipped from V and 1 base from J, the junction kept 8 bases outside the gene matches. From the 5' RACE reads, TCRdb called clonotypes with MiXCR, one entry per CDR3 protein. The sample has 55,000 to 65,000 distinct CDR3 sequences, over 7.5% seen once. The source material was whole blood. The chain employs TRBV10-3 and TRBJ2-5; 13 bases agree with TRBD2. The sequence came from an adult who was a healthcare worker with PCR-confirmed SARS-CoV-2 infection or an uninfected control (not recorded which). The CDR3 here is CAISRGTSGTSQETQYF. CDR3 bases: TGTGCCATCAGCCGCGGGACTAGCGGGACCTCCCAAGAGACCCAGTACTTC.